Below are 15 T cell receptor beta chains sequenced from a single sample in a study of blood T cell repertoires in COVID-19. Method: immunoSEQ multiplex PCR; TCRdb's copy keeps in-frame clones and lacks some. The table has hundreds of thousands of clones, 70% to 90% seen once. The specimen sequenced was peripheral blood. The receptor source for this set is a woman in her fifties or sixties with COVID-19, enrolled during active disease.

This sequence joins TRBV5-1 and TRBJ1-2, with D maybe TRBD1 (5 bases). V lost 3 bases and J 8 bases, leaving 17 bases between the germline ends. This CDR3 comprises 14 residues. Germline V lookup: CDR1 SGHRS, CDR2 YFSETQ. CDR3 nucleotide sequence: TGCGCCAGCAGCTCGACAGATAACCCCCAAGGCTACACCTTC. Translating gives CASSSTDNPQGYTF. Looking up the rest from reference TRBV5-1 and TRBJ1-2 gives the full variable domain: KAGVTQTPRYLIKTRGQQVTLSCSPISGHRSVSWYQQTPGQGLQFLFEYFSETQRNKGNFPGRFSGRQFSNSRSEMNVSTLELGDSALYLCASSSTDNPQGYTFGSGTRLTVV.

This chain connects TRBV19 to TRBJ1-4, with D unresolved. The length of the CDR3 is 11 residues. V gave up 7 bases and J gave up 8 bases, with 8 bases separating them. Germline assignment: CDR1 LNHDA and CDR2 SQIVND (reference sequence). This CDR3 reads CASKLEEKLFF. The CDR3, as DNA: TGTGCCAGTAAATTGGAGGAAAAACTGTTTTTT. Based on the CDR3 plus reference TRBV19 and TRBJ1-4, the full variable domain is DGGITQSPKYLFRKEGQNVTLSCEQNLNHDAMYWYRQDPGQGLRLIYYSQIVNDFQKGDIAEGYSVSREKKESFPLTVTSAQKNPTAFYLCASKLEEKLFFGSGTQLSVL.

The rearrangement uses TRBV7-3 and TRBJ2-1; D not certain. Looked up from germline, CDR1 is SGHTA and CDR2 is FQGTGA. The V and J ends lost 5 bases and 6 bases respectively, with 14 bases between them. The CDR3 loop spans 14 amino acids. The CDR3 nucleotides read TGTGCCAGCAGCCCCCCCTTCCGTCCCAATGAGCAGTTCTTC. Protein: CASSPPFRPNEQFF.

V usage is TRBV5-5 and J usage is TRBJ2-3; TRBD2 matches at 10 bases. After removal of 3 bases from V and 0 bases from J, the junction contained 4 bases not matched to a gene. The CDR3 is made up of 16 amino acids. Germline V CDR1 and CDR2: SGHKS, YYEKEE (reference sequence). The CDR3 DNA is TGTGCCAGCAGCTCTCTAGCGGGGGTTAGCACAGATACGCAGTATTTT. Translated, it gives CASSSLAGVSTDTQYF.

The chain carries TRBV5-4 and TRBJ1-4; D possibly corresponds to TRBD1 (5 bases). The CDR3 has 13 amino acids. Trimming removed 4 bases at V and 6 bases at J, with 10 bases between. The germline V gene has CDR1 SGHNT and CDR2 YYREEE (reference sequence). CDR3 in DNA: TGTGCCAGCAGCCCGGGGGACGATGAAAAACTGTTTTTT. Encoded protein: CASSPGDDEKLFF.

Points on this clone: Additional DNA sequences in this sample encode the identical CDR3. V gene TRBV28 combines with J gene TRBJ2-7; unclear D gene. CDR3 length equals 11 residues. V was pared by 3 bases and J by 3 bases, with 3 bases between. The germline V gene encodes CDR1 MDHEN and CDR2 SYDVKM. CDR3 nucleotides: TGTGCCAGCAGTTTCAACTACGAGCAGTACTTC. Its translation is CASSFNYEQYF.

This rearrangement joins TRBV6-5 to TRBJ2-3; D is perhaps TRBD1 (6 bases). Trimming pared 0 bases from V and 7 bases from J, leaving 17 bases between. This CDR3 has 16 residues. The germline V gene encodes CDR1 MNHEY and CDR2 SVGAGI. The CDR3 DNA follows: TGTGCCAGCAGTTACTCCTCTCATAAACAGGGATATACGCAGTATTTT. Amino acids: CASSYSSHKQGYTQYF.

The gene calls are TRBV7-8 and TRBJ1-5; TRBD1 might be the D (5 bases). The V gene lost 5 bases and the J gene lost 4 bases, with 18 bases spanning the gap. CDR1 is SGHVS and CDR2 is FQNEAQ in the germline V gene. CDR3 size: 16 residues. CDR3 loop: CASSLFGRGGNQPQHF. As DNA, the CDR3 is TGTGCCAGCAGCCTCTTCGGCCGGGGGGGGAATCAGCCCCAGCATTTT.

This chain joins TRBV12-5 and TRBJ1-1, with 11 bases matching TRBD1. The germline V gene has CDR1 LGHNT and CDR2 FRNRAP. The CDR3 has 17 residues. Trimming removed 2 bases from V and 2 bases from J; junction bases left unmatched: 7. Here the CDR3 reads CASGLNPGQGVNTEAFF. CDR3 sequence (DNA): TGTGCTAGTGGTTTGAACCCGGGACAGGGGGTTAACACTGAAGCTTTCTTT.

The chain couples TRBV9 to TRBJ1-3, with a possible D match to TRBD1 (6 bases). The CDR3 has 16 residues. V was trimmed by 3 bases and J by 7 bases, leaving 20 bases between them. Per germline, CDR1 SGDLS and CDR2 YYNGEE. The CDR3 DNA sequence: TGTGCCAGCAGCGCCGCTTCGACAGGTTTGGGGAACACCATATATTTT. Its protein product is CASSAASTGLGNTIYF. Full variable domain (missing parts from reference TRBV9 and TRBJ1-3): DSGVTQTPKHLITATGQRVTLRCSPRSGDLSVYWYQQSLDQGLQFLIQYYNGEERAKGNILERFSAQQFPDLHSELNLSSLELGDSALYFCASSAASTGLGNTIYFGEGSWLTVV.

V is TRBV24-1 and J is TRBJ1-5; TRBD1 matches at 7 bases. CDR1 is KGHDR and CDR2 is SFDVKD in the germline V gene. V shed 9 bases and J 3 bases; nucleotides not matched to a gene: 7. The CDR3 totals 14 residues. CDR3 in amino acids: CATRSTGDNQPQHF. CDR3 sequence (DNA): TGTGCCACCCGATCAACAGGGGACAATCAGCCCCAGCATTTT.

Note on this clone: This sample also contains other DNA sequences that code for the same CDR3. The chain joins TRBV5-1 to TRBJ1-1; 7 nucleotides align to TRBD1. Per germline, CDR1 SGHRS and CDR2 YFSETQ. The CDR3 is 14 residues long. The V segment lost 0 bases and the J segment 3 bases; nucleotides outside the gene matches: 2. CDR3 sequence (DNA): TGCGCCAGCAGCTTGGACAGGGGCGACACTGAAGCTTTCTTT. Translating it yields CASSLDRGDTEAFF.

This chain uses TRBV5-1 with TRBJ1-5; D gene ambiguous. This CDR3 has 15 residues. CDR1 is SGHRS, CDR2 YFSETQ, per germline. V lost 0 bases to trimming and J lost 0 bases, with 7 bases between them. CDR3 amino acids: CASSLDGDSNQPQHF. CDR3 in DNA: TGCGCCAGCAGCTTGGACGGTGATAGCAATCAGCCCCAGCATTTT.

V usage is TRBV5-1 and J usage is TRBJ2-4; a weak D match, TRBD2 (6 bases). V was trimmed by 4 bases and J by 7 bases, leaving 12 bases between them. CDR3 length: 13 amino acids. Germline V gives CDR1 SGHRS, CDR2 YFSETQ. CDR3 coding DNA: TGCGCCAGCAGCAGGGACTCGGGTAACATTCAGTACTTC. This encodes CASSRDSGNIQYF. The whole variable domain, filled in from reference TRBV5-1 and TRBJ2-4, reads KAGVTQTPRYLIKTRGQQVTLSCSPISGHRSVSWYQQTPGQGLQFLFEYFSETQRNKGNFPGRFSGRQFSNSRSEMNVSTLELGDSALYLCASSRDSGNIQYFGAGTRLSVL.

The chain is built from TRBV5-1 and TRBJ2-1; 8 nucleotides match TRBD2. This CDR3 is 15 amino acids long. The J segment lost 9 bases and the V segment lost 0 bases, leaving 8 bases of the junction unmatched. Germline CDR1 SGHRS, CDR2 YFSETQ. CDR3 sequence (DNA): TGCGCCAGCAGCTTGGTCGGGGGGGCCGTCGGTGAGCAGTTCTTC. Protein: CASSLVGGAVGEQFF.